This T cell receptor (beta chain) came from a study of blood T cells in healthy people across ages. The germline CDR1 and CDR2 sequences are SGHKS and YYEKEE (reference sequence). The CDR3 spans 13 residues. Trimming removed 0 bases from V and 7 bases from J, with 11 bases in between. A second PCR, run for roughly 7 to 12 cycles, used a sample-barcoded 5' primer plus a J-beta primer mix. TCRdb independently ran MiXCR on the 5' RACE reads; one entry per CDR3 protein. The sample lists around 820,000 distinct CDR3 sequences; 25% were seen once. These same data were also listed under a study on T cells of mothers and their children.

The chain recombines TRBV5-5 with TRBJ2-7; possibly TRBD1 for D (5 bases). The receptor's source is a boy younger than 18 in good health. The sample was blood. The CDR3 DNA reads TGTGCCAGCAGCTTGGGTACAGCAGGGGAGCAGTACTTC. This encodes CASSLGTAGEQYF.